This T cell receptor (beta chain) comes out of a study of response to subunit inactivated influenza vaccine. TCRdb reanalysed the RT-PCR reads using MiXCR and keeps one entry per CDR3 protein. This sample has hundreds of thousands of distinct CDR3 sequences, with approximately 14% found just once. Regarding the study as a whole: Authors proposed each seasonal influenza vaccination draws in few new T cells.

A note on this clonotype: Antigen: not known.

This sequence was found in a man aged 45 to 65 who received an inactivated influenza vaccine. Sequenced here: PBMCs from blood, sampled 11 to 12 days after vaccination.

DNA of the CDR3: TGCAGCGTTGTTCCCTGGGATAGCGGGGGGCTGGATACGCAGTATTTT. Translating it yields CSVVPWDSGGLDTQYF. The V call is TRBV29-1, the J call TRBJ2-3; 10 bases line up with TRBD2. The CDR3 spans 16 residues. Trimming cost V 4 bases and J 6 bases; bases outside gene matches: 13. Germline V gives CDR1 SQVTM, CDR2 ANQGSEA.